Below are 16 T cell receptor beta chains sequenced from a single sample in a study of blood T cells in healthy people across ages. Using a J-beta primer mix together with a sample-barcoded 5' primer, a second PCR was run for roughly 6 to 11 cycles. MiXCR, run by TCRdb on the 5' RACE reads, gives a single entry per CDR3 protein. The sample includes around 1.5 million distinct CDR3 sequences, roughly 45% of them seen just once. Sequencing was done on a sample of blood. These receptor sequences come from a woman between 18 and 29 years old in good health.

This clonotype was observed a few times. The rearrangement links TRBV20-1 to TRBJ1-2; maybe TRBD1 (6 bases). V lost 5 bases and J 7 bases, leaving 20 bases between the germline ends. Germline CDR1 and CDR2: DFQATT and SNEGSKA (reference sequence). The length of the CDR3 is 14 residues. CDR3 DNA: TGCAGTGCTTTCCAGGAGGGGGACGAGGTTGGCTACACCTTC. Its protein product is CSAFQEGDEVGYTF.

The chain is built from TRBV3-1 and TRBJ1-2, with no clear D. Trimming removed 4 bases from V and 4 bases from J, with 16 bases in between. CDR3 length: 15 residues. Germline V lookup: CDR1 LGHDT, CDR2 YNNKEL (reference sequence). The CDR3 bases are TGTGCCAGCAGCCCCACCCATGCGGGCGTCTATGGCTACACCTTC. It specifies CASSPTHAGVYGYTF.

The chain employs TRBV6-5 and TRBJ1-2; D is possibly TRBD1 (5 bases). Trimming removed 5 bases from V and 6 bases from J, with 19 bases in between. The CDR3 covers 15 residues. Germline V gene sequence: CDR1 MNHEY, CDR2 SVGAGI. The CDR3 region has the DNA TGTGCCAGCAGTACCCCATCCCGGGACGTCAATGGCTACACCTTC. Its protein is CASSTPSRDVNGYTF.

V gene TRBV29-1 combines with J gene TRBJ2-5; D tentatively fits TRBD1 or TRBD2 (5 bases each). The J call may be faulty, since TRBJ2-7 better matches the DNA end. Germline values: CDR1 SQVTM, CDR2 ANQGSEA. This CDR3 comprises 12 residues. CDR3 protein: CSVVRGAYEQYF. In DNA form, the CDR3 reads TGCAGCGTTGTGAGGGGAGCCTACGAGCAGTACTTC.

The chain employs TRBV10-3 and TRBJ2-5, with D perhaps TRBD2 (5 bases). With 4 bases removed from V and 1 base from J, the gap between germline ends came to 10 bases. The CDR3 contains 14 residues. CDR1 is ENHRY and CDR2 is SYGVKD in the germline V gene. The CDR3 DNA sequence: TGTGCCATCAGTGCGGAGCGGAGCCAAGAGACCCAGTACTTC. It translates to CAISAERSQETQYF.

The J gene is TRBJ1-6, the V gene TRBV30; D gene ambiguous. V was clipped by 0 bases and J by 9 bases, with 6 bases between them. This CDR3 comprises 12 residues. CDR1 and CDR2 (germline): GTSNPN, SVGIG (reference sequence). Here the CDR3 DNA reads TGTGCCTGGAGTGTACATGTTTCACCCCTCCACTTT. Its translation: CAWSVHVSPLHF.

This clonotype has a handful of counts. V and J are TRBV6-2 or TRBV6-3 and TRBJ2-7; no clear D gene. Germline assignment: CDR1 MNHEY and CDR2 SVGEGT. The CDR3 has 14 amino acids. Trimming cost V 5 bases and J 2 bases, with 13 bases left between them. CDR3 nucleotides: TGTGCCAGCAGTCCCGCGGAGTCCGCCTACGAGCAGTACTTC. Its protein product is CASSPAESAYEQYF.

The CDR3 DNA follows: TGTGCCAGCAGTCCTACAGGGGGGATTTTCACCGGGGAGCTGTTTTTT. Its protein product is CASSPTGGIFTGELFF. The chain has TRBV6-2 or TRBV6-3 and TRBJ2-2; 8 bases are a match to TRBD1. Looked up from germline, CDR1 is MNHEY and CDR2 is SVGEGT. Losses at the gene ends were 5 bases for V and 4 bases for J; bases not matched to a gene: 9. The CDR3 covers 16 residues.

The chain is built from TRBV7-8 and TRBJ1-4; TRBD1 matches 8 bases. V trimming: 0 bases; J trimming: 7 bases; junction bases outside the gene matches: 7. CDR1 and CDR2 from the germline V gene are SGHVS and FQNEAQ. The CDR3 runs to 16 residues. The CDR3 sequence: CASSLAPGQATEKLFF. CDR3 bases: TGTGCCAGCAGCTTAGCCCCGGGACAGGCGACTGAAAAACTGTTTTTT.

This clonotype was observed a handful of times. The chain recombines TRBV6-5 with TRBJ2-3, with D perhaps TRBD1 (6 bases). Germline V gene lookup returns CDR1 MNHEY and CDR2 SVGAGI. This CDR3 region has 16 residues. V was pared by 2 bases and J by 0 bases, with 12 bases between. DNA of the CDR3: TGTGCCAGCAGTTACAATCTGGACAGAAGCACAGATACGCAGTATTTT. This translates into CASSYNLDRSTDTQYF.

The V call is TRBV6-1, the J call TRBJ1-1, with D unresolved. V lost 8 bases and J 8 bases, leaving 15 bases between the germline ends. The length of the CDR3 is 12 residues. Germline V gene lookup returns CDR1 MNHNS and CDR2 SASEGT. The CDR3 protein is CASVGPLPEAFF. The DNA for the CDR3 is TGTGCCAGCGTTGGACCCCTACCGGAAGCTTTCTTT.

This clonotype has a handful of counts. The CDR3 bases are TGTGCCAGCAGCGTAGATGTTTACAGAACCTACGAGCAGTACTTC. It encodes CASSVDVYRTYEQYF. V usage is TRBV9 and J usage is TRBJ2-7; D uncertain. The length of the CDR3 is 15 residues. Looked up from germline, CDR1 is SGDLS and CDR2 is YYNGEE. V dropped 0 bases and J dropped 2 bases, with 12 bases sitting between them.

CDR3 protein: CAIMVERSSSYNEQFF. CDR3 in DNA: TGTGCCATCATGGTTGAGCGGTCGAGCTCCTACAATGAGCAGTTCTTC. The rearrangement links TRBV10-3 to TRBJ2-1; weak D call: TRBD2 (5 bases). The CDR3 is 16 residues long. V shed 7 bases and J shed 0 bases, with 16 bases lying between them. Germline V gene data show CDR1 as ENHRY and CDR2 as SYGVKD.

The chain carries TRBV9 and TRBJ2-7; D is uncertain. From germline, CDR1 is SGDLS and CDR2 YYNGEE. V gave up 0 bases and J gave up 3 bases, with 13 bases separating them. The length of the CDR3 is 15 residues. CDR3 residues: CASSVGGGEVYEQYF. In nucleotides, the CDR3 is TGTGCCAGCAGCGTAGGTGGCGGTGAAGTCTACGAGCAGTACTTC.

V usage is TRBV6-5 and J usage is TRBJ1-1; a possible D gene is TRBD1 (5 bases). CDR1 and CDR2 from the germline V gene are MNHEY and SVGAGI. V lost 0 bases and J lost 1, with 12 bases in between. The CDR3 contains 16 residues. The CDR3 reads CASSYSMGVQNTEAFF. The DNA for the CDR3 is TGTGCCAGCAGTTACTCGATGGGGGTCCAGAACACTGAAGCTTTCTTT.

The chain is built from TRBV20-1 and TRBJ2-2; D may be TRBD2 (6 bases). This CDR3 is 14 amino acids long. Germline CDR1 and CDR2: DFQATT and SNEGSKA (reference sequence). V lost 5 bases, J lost 6 bases, and 16 bases lay in between. This CDR3 is CSAPTRGRSGELFF. The CDR3 DNA follows: TGCAGTGCTCCTACACGGGGGAGGTCCGGGGAGCTGTTTTTT.